This T cell receptor (beta chain) was captured in a study of T cell changes during pregnancy in multiple sclerosis (dated by TCRdb to between 2017 and 2020). Some background on the complete study: The study looked at changes in the T cell repertoire across pregnancy in women with multiple sclerosis.

Library method: the immunoSEQ multiplex PCR assay. Not all clones reach the TCRdb copy of this immuneACCESS table, which keeps in-frame sequences only. Checked studies attribute under half of the gap to unresolved V genes and leave the rest unexplained. This sample is represented by about 77,000 clones; 85% to 95% of them were singletons. Approximately 2.8% of the sample rests with the top ten. CDR3 length: 15 amino acids, cysteine to phenylalanine. Here the CDR3 DNA is all that survives: 45 bases in frame from base 1. A distance of 14 bases separates the germline ends of V and J, which lose 4 bases and 3 bases respectively. CDR1 SGDLS and CDR2 YYNGEE are derived from the germline V gene. As regards this clone: Which antigen it targets is not known. No base quality information exists; no much larger clone differs at one position.

This chain is built from TRBV9 and TRBJ1-3, with the D gene uncertain. This TCR came from a female donor in good health, enrolled as a control in a pregnancy study. Source: peripheral blood, taken after pregnancy. The CDR3 reads as follows: CASSLYDKVGNTIYF. DNA sequence: TGTGCCAGCAGCCTTTACGACAAAGTTGGAAACACCATATATTTT.